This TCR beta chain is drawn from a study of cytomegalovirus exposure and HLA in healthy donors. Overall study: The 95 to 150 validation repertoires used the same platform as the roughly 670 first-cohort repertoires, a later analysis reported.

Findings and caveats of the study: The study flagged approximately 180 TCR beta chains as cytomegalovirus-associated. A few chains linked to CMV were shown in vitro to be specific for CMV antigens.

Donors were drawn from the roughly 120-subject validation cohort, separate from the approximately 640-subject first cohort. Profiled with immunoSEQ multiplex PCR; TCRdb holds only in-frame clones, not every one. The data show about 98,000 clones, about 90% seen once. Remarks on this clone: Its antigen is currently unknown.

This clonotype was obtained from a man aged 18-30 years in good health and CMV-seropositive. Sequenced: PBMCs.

The CDR3 here is CASSRGTGAGNTIYF. For the CDR3, the DNA is TGTGCCAGCAGCCGCGGGACAGGGGCTGGAAACACCATATATTTT. The gene calls are TRBV7-2 and TRBJ1-3; 10 bases are shared with TRBD1. Germline V gene lookup returns CDR1 SGHTA and CDR2 FQGNSA. V was pared by 5 bases and J by 2 bases, with 3 bases of the junction left unmatched. CDR3 length equals 15 residues. Filled out from reference TRBV7-2 and TRBJ1-3, the complete variable domain reads GAGVSQSPSNKVTEKGKDVELRCDPISGHTALYWYRQSLGQGLEFLIYFQGNSAPDKSGLPSDRFSAERTGGSVSTLTIQRTQQEDSAVYLCASSRGTGAGNTIYFGEGSWLTVV.